The present T cell receptor (beta chain) was sequenced within a study of T cell changes during pregnancy in multiple sclerosis. The CDR3 is 13 residues long. Germline V CDR1 and CDR2: MNHNS, SASEGT. V lost 6 bases, J lost 4 bases, and 10 bases lay in between. The assay was immunoSEQ multiplex PCR, and TCRdb's table has in-frame clones only and misses some. Counted here are about 66,000 clones, 90% occurring once; the ten biggest clones make up around 1.4%. The TCR comes from a female donor with multiple sclerosis, enrolled in a pregnancy study. The J gene is TRBJ2-4, the V gene TRBV6-1, with D maybe TRBD1 (6 bases). The source was peripheral blood, collected in the third trimester of pregnancy. CDR3 DNA sequence: TGTGCCAGCAGACGGACAGAGAAAAACATTCAGTACTTC. Protein sequence: CASRRTEKNIQYF.